The clone carrying this T cell receptor (beta chain) occurred a few times. These data belong to a study of T-cell memory formation after mild COVID-19. This CDR3 is built from 15 residues. CDR1 is LGHDT, CDR2 YNNKEL, per germline (reference sequence). Trimming removed 3 bases from V and 0 bases from J; junction bases left unmatched: 3. In TCRdb, the 5' RACE reads were re-called with MiXCR into one record per CDR3 protein. The sample has about 200,000 distinct CDR3 sequences; around 9.1% are singletons. The clonotype originates from a man aged 18 to 35 who had mild COVID-19 (a few samples of this study predate the infection). Cell type and time point are not known. Sequencing used PBMCs or a T cell subset sorted from them (not recorded which). The V and J genes are TRBV3-1 and TRBJ2-3, with TRBD2 matching 7 bases. In DNA, the CDR3 is TGTGCCAGCAGCCAGAGCGGGGATAGCACAGATACGCAGTATTTT. Amino acid sequence: CASSQSGDSTDTQYF.